Below, 26 T cell receptor beta chains from the same sample are listed, as sequenced in a study of blood T cells in healthy people across ages. The authors ran a second PCR of roughly 6 to 11 cycles using a sample-barcoded 5' primer and a J-beta primer mix. Each CDR3 protein is one row after TCRdb ran MiXCR on the 5' RACE reads. Counted here are around 900,000 distinct CDR3 sequences, just over 50% occurring once; the ten biggest clones make up about 22%. The material sequenced was blood. These receptors were taken from a woman aged 55-69 years in good health.

V is TRBV27 and J is TRBJ2-6; D not certain. The CDR3 has 15 amino acids. Deletions cut 4 bases from V and 1 base from J, with 8 bases between. CDR1 and CDR2 from the germline V gene are MNHEY and SMNVEV (reference sequence). The DNA of the CDR3 is TGTGCCAGCAGTTCGTACATTTCTGGGGCCAACGTCCTGACTTTC. It specifies CASSSYISGANVLTF.

This clonotype has only one observation. A much bigger clone sits one base away, suggesting this may be a read error. V gene TRBV11-2 combines with J gene TRBJ1-2; 10 nucleotides match TRBD1. Unmatched junction bases numbered 4, after V lost 7 bases and J lost 2 bases. The CDR3 is 14 residues long. Germline V gene sequence: CDR1 SGHAT, CDR2 FQNNGV. This chain's CDR3 is CASTVTGGNYGYTF. CDR3 DNA sequence: TGTGCCAGCACCGTGACAGGGGGCAACTATGGCTACACCTTC.

This chain joins TRBV29-1 and TRBJ2-7; 10 nucleotides match TRBD1. The J segment lost 4 bases and the V segment lost 7 bases, leaving 22 bases of the junction unmatched. The length of the CDR3 is 18 residues. Germline V gives CDR1 SQVTM, CDR2 ANQGSEA. The CDR3 region is CSGRRTGGRLDSEYEQYF. Written as DNA, the CDR3 is TGCAGCGGACGAAGGACAGGGGGGCGATTGGACTCTGAATACGAGCAGTACTTC.

Regarding this clonotype: A much larger clone lies one base from this, so it may be a read error. J is TRBJ2-1 and V is TRBV2; a possible D gene is TRBD1 (5 bases). CDR1 and CDR2 (germline): SNHLY, FYNNEI. CDR3 size: 13 residues. The CDR3 spells CVSSGTGLGEQFF. CDR3 sequence (DNA): TGTGTCAGCAGTGGAACAGGATTGGGTGAGCAGTTCTTC.

V and J are TRBV4-3 and TRBJ1-6; possible D gene TRBD1, 5 bases. Between the trimmed V and J ends, which lost 1 base and 10 bases, there was a span of 17 bases. Per the germline V gene, CDR1 is LGHNA and CDR2 is YSLEER. The CDR3 has 16 residues. The CDR3 is CASSQGSAGKDSPLHF. In nucleotides, the CDR3 is TGCGCCAGCAGCCAAGGTTCGGCAGGGAAAGACTCACCCCTCCACTTT.

This clonotype turned up a few times. The chain is built from TRBV7-8 and TRBJ2-4, with D unclear. Germline CDR1 reads SGHVS; CDR2 reads FQNEAQ. This CDR3 spans 17 amino acids. Trimming shortened V by 2 bases and J by 1 base, and 15 bases separated the two germline ends. CDR3 in DNA: TGTGCCAGCAGCTTATATTTGTCAAATGGGGCCAAAAACATTCAGTACTTC. Protein: CASSLYLSNGAKNIQYF.

The CDR3 DNA is TGTGCCATCAGCAGGACAGGTGAAGAGACCCAGTACTTC. It specifies CAISRTGEETQYF. The rearrangement uses TRBV10-3 and TRBJ2-5; TRBD1 agrees at 7 bases. The CDR3 is 13 amino acids. The J segment lost 3 bases and the V segment lost 6 bases, leaving 4 bases of the junction unmatched. Germline V gene lookup returns CDR1 ENHRY and CDR2 SYGVKD.

The chain recombines TRBV27 with TRBJ2-5; 8 bases align to TRBD1. The germline V gene has CDR1 MNHEY and CDR2 SMNVEV (reference sequence). The CDR3 extends over 15 amino acids. The J segment lost 1 base and the V segment lost 6 bases, leaving 7 bases of the junction unmatched. The CDR3 loop is CASRNWGTGQETQYF. Here the CDR3 DNA reads TGTGCCAGCAGGAACTGGGGGACAGGCCAAGAGACCCAGTACTTC.

In DNA, the CDR3 is TGCGCCAGCAGCCAAGCCCGGGGACAAACCTACGAGCAGTACTTC. This gives the protein CASSQARGQTYEQYF. The chain carries TRBV4-3 and TRBJ2-7, with D maybe TRBD1 (6 bases). The CDR3 spans 15 residues. The germline CDR1 and CDR2 sequences are LGHNA and YSLEER. V dropped 1 base and J dropped 2 bases, with 12 bases sitting between them.

About this clonotype: A much larger clone sits a single nucleotide away, making a read error possible. The CDR3 coding sequence is TGTGCCAGCAGTTACTCGATCGATTCGCAGTATTTT. Encoded protein: CASSYSIDSQYF. The chain couples TRBV6-2 or TRBV6-3 to TRBJ2-3; D is unresolved. The germline V and J ends were trimmed by 0 bases and 10 bases, with 8 bases remaining between them. There are 12 residues in the CDR3. Looked up from germline, CDR1 is MNHEY and CDR2 is SVGEGT.

This chain connects TRBV29-1 to TRBJ1-2; 9 nucleotides line up with TRBD1. Germline V gene data show CDR1 as SQVTM and CDR2 as ANQGSEA. The CDR3 is 13 amino acids. The trim removed 8 bases at V and 3 bases at J, leaving 7 bases unmatched. For the CDR3, the DNA is TGCAGCACACGGACAGGGGAGGACTATGGCTACACCTTC. The encoded protein is CSTRTGEDYGYTF.

This chain connects TRBV30 to TRBJ2-5; D is perhaps TRBD2 (6 bases). The better agreement between TRBJ2-7 and the DNA end casts doubt on the J call. CDR1 GTSNPN and CDR2 SVGIG come from the germline V gene (reference sequence). This CDR3 has 14 residues. CDR3 DNA sequence: TGTGCCTGCCCCCCCGGACTACTATCGGACGAGCAGTACTTC. This translates into CACPPGLLSDEQYF.

The chain employs TRBV7-6 and TRBJ2-7; TRBD1 is a possible D gene (6 bases). Trimming cost V 5 bases and J 5 bases, with 16 bases left between them. The CDR3 extends over 14 amino acids. Per the germline V gene, CDR1 is SGHVS and CDR2 is FNYEAQ. The CDR3 region has the DNA TGTGCCAGCAGCCCCGGTGGGGGCCAGAACGAGCAGTACTTC. This gives the protein CASSPGGGQNEQYF. Together with reference TRBV7-6 and TRBJ2-7, the CDR3 gives the full variable domain: GAGVSQSPRYKVTKRGQDVALRCDPISGHVSLYWYRQALGQGPEFLTYFNYEAQQDKSGLPNDRFSAERPEGSISTLTIQRTEQRDSAMYRCASSPGGGQNEQYFGPGTRLTVT.

The chain has TRBV12-3 or TRBV12-4 and TRBJ1-2; perhaps TRBD1 as D (5 bases). V was clipped by 6 bases and J by 4 bases, with 15 bases between them. The CDR3 consists of 14 residues. Written as DNA, the CDR3 is TGTGCCAGCAGCAATATACGGGGCTTCTATGGCTACACCTTC. This translates into CASSNIRGFYGYTF.

This clonotype was seen a few times. The chain's CDR3 is CASSLAGGVSYEQYF. The CDR3, as DNA: TGCGCCAGCAGCTTAGCGGGAGGGGTTTCCTACGAGCAGTACTTC. The chain carries TRBV5-1 and TRBJ2-7; 10 nucleotides match TRBD2. The germline V gene encodes CDR1 SGHRS and CDR2 YFSETQ. The CDR3 contains 15 residues. V was clipped by 2 bases and J by 1 base; unmatched bases: 3.

This clonotype was found a few times. The chain employs TRBV5-1 and TRBJ2-5; D not resolved. Germline CDR1 and CDR2: SGHRS and YFSETQ. The ends were cut back, 2 bases at V and 11 bases at J, with 10 bases in the middle. The CDR3 length is 11 residues. For the CDR3, the DNA is TGCGCCAGCAGCTTTCAGTCTTGGCAGTACTTC. Its protein is CASSFQSWQYF.

The rearrangement uses TRBV7-2 and TRBJ2-7; TRBD1 matches at 8 bases. V shed 5 bases, J shed 4 bases, and the junction held 7 bases outside the gene matches. This CDR3 is 14 amino acids long. Germline loops: CDR1 SGHTA, CDR2 FQGNSA. This chain's CDR3 is CTSSPRTGLYEQYF. For the CDR3, the DNA is TGTACCAGCAGCCCACGGACAGGGTTGTACGAGCAGTACTTC.

This clonotype turned up a few times. The chain has TRBV28 and TRBJ2-4, with 10 bases matching TRBD1. The J call is in doubt because the DNA end fits TRBJ2-7 better. Germline V gene lookup returns CDR1 MDHEN and CDR2 SYDVKM. The CDR3 has 14 amino acids. CDR3 in DNA: TGTGCCAGCAGTACGGACAGGGGGTTTAGCGAGCAGTACTTC. Residues: CASSTDRGFSEQYF.

This clonotype was counted a single time. The genes are TRBV20-1 and TRBJ2-4; 7 bases match TRBD2. The end of the DNA is better explained by TRBJ2-7, so the J call may be wrong. This CDR3 spans 14 amino acids. From germline, CDR1 is DFQATT and CDR2 SNEGSKA (reference sequence). The DNA for the CDR3 is TGCAGTGCTAGAGACCGGACTAGAGCCTACGAGCAGTACTTC. Its protein is CSARDRTRAYEQYF.

The V and J genes are TRBV25-1 and TRBJ2-6, with D possibly matching TRBD2 (6 bases). This CDR3 has 18 amino acids. V was clipped by 2 bases and J by 4 bases, with 18 bases between them. Germline-derived CDR1 and CDR2 are MGHDK and SYGVNS. CDR3 nucleotide sequence: TGTGCCAGCAGTGAAGTCCGGGGAGGCGAGTTAGGGGCCAACGTCCTGACTTTC. This translates into CASSEVRGGELGANVLTF.

J is TRBJ1-6 and V is TRBV28; D ambiguous. The CDR3 is 14 residues long. Trimming shortened V by 5 bases and J by 14 bases, and 19 bases separated the two germline ends. The germline V gene has CDR1 MDHEN and CDR2 SYDVKM. DNA for the CDR3: TGTGCCAGCAGTCCTCAAGTTACCCATATTGCCCTCCACTTT. Its translation: CASSPQVTHIALHF.

This clonotype came up a few times. The chain links TRBV12-3 or TRBV12-4 to TRBJ2-5; the match to TRBD2 covers 9 bases. The length of the CDR3 is 14 residues. Germline trimming cut 4 bases from V and 5 bases from J; bases unmatched to any gene: 5. CDR3: CASSYSGSAETQYF. CDR3 bases: TGTGCCAGCAGTTATAGCGGGAGTGCCGAGACCCAGTACTTC.

The chain joins TRBV5-6 to TRBJ2-3, with D perhaps matching TRBD1 (6 bases). The CDR3 extends over 13 amino acids. Germline V CDR1 and CDR2: SGHDT, YYEEEE. V lost 4 bases to trimming and J lost 4 bases, with 10 bases between them. CDR3 in amino acids: CASSRDTSDTQYF. The CDR3 DNA reads as TGTGCCAGCAGCCGGGACACGTCAGATACGCAGTATTTT.

J is TRBJ1-5 and V is TRBV12-3 or TRBV12-4; D is perhaps TRBD1 (5 bases). The CDR3 contains 16 residues. V lost 2 bases, J lost 4 bases, and 15 bases lay in between. CDR3: CASSLIFGEGNQPQHF. The CDR3 nucleotides read TGTGCCAGCAGTTTAATATTCGGGGAGGGGAATCAGCCCCAGCATTTT.

This clonotype was seen only a few times. The chain joins TRBV29-1 to TRBJ2-7; TRBD2 matches 14 bases. Gene TRBJ2-1 matches the end of the DNA better, so the J call may be wrong. The CDR3 runs 14 residues. CDR1 is SQVTM, CDR2 ANQGSEA, per germline. The CDR3 protein is CSVEGLAGAGEQFF. CDR3 bases: TGCAGCGTCGAGGGACTAGCGGGAGCAGGGGAGCAGTTCTTC.

This sequence joins TRBV6-5 and TRBJ2-3; no firm D call. The CDR3 extends over 14 amino acids. The germline V gene has CDR1 MNHEY and CDR2 SVGAGI. V was trimmed by 2 bases and J by 2 bases, leaving 8 bases between them. CDR3 nucleotide sequence: TGTGCCAGCAGTTACGGCGAGTACACAGATACGCAGTATTTT. As protein: CASSYGEYTDTQYF.